One sample yielded the 10 T cell receptor beta chains listed below, sequenced in a study of T cells in Graves' hyperthyroidism and ophthalmopathy. Regions amplified from RNA transcripts were the TCR beta CDR3 regions. First-round RT-PCR of the TCR CDR3 relied on the HTBI primer set. TCRdb processed the multiplex PCR reads anew with MiXCR; each CDR3 protein has one entry. The profile covers hundreds of thousands of distinct CDR3 sequences, with around 20% appearing a single time and 30% to 40% taken by the ten largest. Sequencing was carried out using blood. These receptors originate from a man aged 30-40 years with Graves' ophthalmopathy.

This clonotype was detected ten times or more. CDR3 nucleotides: TGTGCCACCAGCAGAGATGGCCGCCAGAATGAGCAGTTCTTC. Translation: CATSRDGRQNEQFF. This sequence joins TRBV15 and TRBJ2-1, with D hard to call. This CDR3 is built from 14 residues. Trimming pared 0 bases from V and 7 bases from J, leaving 10 bases between. CDR1 and CDR2 from the germline V gene are LNHNV and YYDKDF (reference sequence).

The chain has TRBV12-3 or TRBV12-4 and TRBJ2-7; D is possibly TRBD1 (6 bases). Between the trimmed V and J ends, which lost 1 base and 3 bases, there was a span of 10 bases. This CDR3 region has 14 residues. In DNA form, the CDR3 reads TGTGCCAGCAGTTTAGGGGAAGGGGGCTACGAGCAGTACTTC. Encoded protein: CASSLGEGGYEQYF.

This chain uses TRBV11-1 with TRBJ2-3; 10 bases fit TRBD2. Germline-derived CDR1 and CDR2 are SGHAT and FQDESV (reference sequence). The J segment lost 6 bases and the V segment lost 5 bases, leaving 8 bases of the junction unmatched. CDR3 length: 15 amino acids. CDR3 sequence (DNA): TGTGCCAGCAGCCCAAGGGGGACTAGCGCTGATACGCAGTATTTT. As protein: CASSPRGTSADTQYF.

The CDR3 here is CSASRLAGTTQYF. CDR3 coding DNA: TGCAGTGCTAGTCGACTAGCGGGGACTACGCAGTATTTT. The genes are TRBV20-1 and TRBJ2-3, with 11 bases that match TRBD2. Trimming removed 3 bases from V and 8 bases from J; junction bases left unmatched: 4. CDR1 DFQATT and CDR2 SNEGSKA come from the germline V gene (reference sequence). This CDR3 contains 13 residues.

This clonotype showed up many times. The chain is built from TRBV7-6 and TRBJ2-1; TRBD1 might be the D (5 bases). V lost 5 bases and J lost 11, with 10 bases in between. Germline CDR1 and CDR2: SGHVS and FNYEAQ. The CDR3 consists of 11 residues. This chain's CDR3 is CASSPGSKQFF. For the CDR3, the DNA is TGTGCCAGCAGCCCAGGGTCGAAGCAGTTCTTC.

The chain links TRBV2 to TRBJ2-1; D unclear. There are 15 residues in the CDR3. Trimming removed 3 bases at V and 10 bases at J, with 19 bases between. Germline loops: CDR1 SNHLY, CDR2 FYNNEI. DNA for the CDR3: TGTGCCAGCAGTGATCTGGGTGGGTCGTCTGGCGAGCAGTTCTTC. Its protein is CASSDLGGSSGEQFF.

In its sample, this clonotype was seen a few times. The rearrangement joins TRBV12-3 or TRBV12-4 to TRBJ2-3; D call uncertain. The CDR3 extends over 16 amino acids. V was clipped by 0 bases and J by 2 bases, with 12 bases between them. CDR3 nucleotides: TGTGCCAGCAGTTTAGCGCTAGGGCGGCTCACAGATACGCAGTATTTT. Protein sequence: CASSLALGRLTDTQYF.

This clonotype was counted between two and nine times. This sequence joins TRBV9 and TRBJ1-6, with D possibly TRBD1 on 6 matching bases. V shed 5 bases and J shed 6 bases, with 21 bases lying between them. Germline CDR1 and CDR2: SGDLS and YYNGEE. This CDR3 region has 17 residues. The CDR3: CASSPFNRVGGNSPLHF. Here the CDR3 DNA reads TGTGCCAGCAGTCCGTTCAACAGGGTCGGGGGTAATTCACCCCTCCACTTT.

This clonotype was picked up many times. This chain connects TRBV28 to TRBJ1-5, with a possible D match to TRBD1 (6 bases). The CDR3 sequence is 15 residues long. Looked up from germline, CDR1 is MDHEN and CDR2 is SYDVKM. Trimming cost V 5 bases and J 7 bases, with 18 bases left between them. CDR3 nucleotides: TGTGCCAGCAGTCCCCAGACGGGACATATACAGCCCCAGCATTTT. It encodes CASSPQTGHIQPQHF.

In its sample, this clonotype was seen many times. The chain joins TRBV5-6 to TRBJ2-1; no definite D call. The CDR3 covers 12 residues. V shed 4 bases and J shed 8 bases, with 10 bases lying between them. Germline V CDR1 and CDR2: SGHDT, YYEEEE. CDR3 amino acids: CASSRLGDEQFF. As DNA, the CDR3 is TGTGCCAGCAGCCGGCTAGGTGATGAGCAGTTCTTC.